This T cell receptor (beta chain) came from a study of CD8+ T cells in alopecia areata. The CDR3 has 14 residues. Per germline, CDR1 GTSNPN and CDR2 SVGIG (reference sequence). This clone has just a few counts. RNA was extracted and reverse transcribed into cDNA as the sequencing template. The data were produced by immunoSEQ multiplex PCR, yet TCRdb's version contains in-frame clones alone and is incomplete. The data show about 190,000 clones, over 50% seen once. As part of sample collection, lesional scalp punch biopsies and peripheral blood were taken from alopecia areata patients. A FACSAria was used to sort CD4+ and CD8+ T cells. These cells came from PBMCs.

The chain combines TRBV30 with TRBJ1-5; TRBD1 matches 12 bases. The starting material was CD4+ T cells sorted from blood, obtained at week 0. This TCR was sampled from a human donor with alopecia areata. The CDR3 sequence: CAGTGTGGGQPQHF. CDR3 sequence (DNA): TGTGCGGGGACCGGGACAGGGGGCGGTCAGCCCCAGCATTTT.